The rows below give T cell receptor beta chains drawn from one sample of a study of identical twins. MiXCR, applied by TCRdb to the 5' RACE reads, yields one record per CDR3 protein. The table shows a few hundred thousand distinct CDR3 sequences, with more than 9% occurring only once. These data were also reused for a study on yellow fever vaccine responses in identical twins.

The sample comprised PBMCs. The source is a woman aged 18-35 years in good health. CDR3s include the opening cysteine and the closing phenylalanine or tryptophan. Each record gives: J gene, V gene, D gene, clone size, CDR3 protein, CDR3 DNA. A D gene is named only where the DNA matches it firmly. A clone size is listed for some rows: how often the clone was seen (once, few, many), or a class if it is expanded.

TRBJ2-2 TRBV7-2 TRBD2 few CASSLAGLDTGELFF TGTGCCAGCAGCTTAGCAGGACTAGACACCGGGGAGCTGTTTTTT
TRBJ1-1 TRBV12-3/TRBV12-4 TRBD1 many CASSPGQGANTEAFF TGTGCCAGCAGTCCCGGACAGGGGGCGAACACTGAAGCTTTCTTT
TRBJ2-7 TRBV3-1 NA many CASSQVFRGAYEQYF TGTGCCAGCAGCCAAGTTTTCAGGGGGGCCTACGAGCAGTACTTC
TRBJ2-7 TRBV12-3/TRBV12-4 NA many CASSPWLKTYEQYF TGTGCCAGCAGTCCCTGGCTAAAGACCTACGAGCAGTACTTC
TRBJ1-1 TRBV5-1 NA NA CASSFEGNTEAFF TGCGCCAGCAGCTTCGAGGGGAACACTGAAGCTTTCTTT
TRBJ2-7 TRBV7-9 NA NA CASSRRAESSYEQYF TGTGCCAGCAGCCGCCGGGCCGAAAGCTCCTACGAGCAGTACTTC
TRBJ2-4 TRBV7-9 NA NA CASSLKGGNIQYF TGTGCCAGCAGCTTAAAGGGCGGAAACATTCAGTACTTC
TRBJ1-1 TRBV12-3/TRBV12-4 NA many CASSPSDGLNTEAFF TGTGCCAGCAGCCCTTCGGACGGATTGAACACTGAAGCTTTCTTT
TRBJ2-5 TRBV11-2 NA NA CASSLGVGPTEETQYF TGTGCCAGCAGCTTAGGTGTGGGACCAACAGAAGAGACCCAGTACTTC
TRBJ2-7 TRBV29-1 NA NA CSVFAQEGFYEQYF TGCAGCGTTTTCGCACAGGAGGGATTCTACGAGCAGTACTTC
TRBJ1-1 TRBV12-3/TRBV12-4 TRBD1 few CASRPTGDTEAFF TGTGCCAGCAGACCGACAGGGGACACTGAAGCTTTCTTT
TRBJ1-1 TRBV2 NA NA CASTAGADTEAFF TGTGCCAGCACCGCGGGCGCGGACACTGAAGCTTTCTTT
TRBJ1-4 TRBV4-1 NA NA CASSQPSPKGEKLFF TGCGCCAGCAGCCAACCATCCCCTAAGGGAGAAAAACTGTTTTTT
TRBJ2-3 TRBV11-2 NA few CASSGQLSDTQYF TGTGCCAGCAGCGGACAGCTCTCGGATACGCAGTATTTT
TRBJ2-1 TRBV6-2/TRBV6-3 TRBD2 many CASSPNKREFYNEQFF TGTGCCAGCAGTCCAAATAAGCGGGAGTTCTACAATGAGCAGTTCTTC
TRBJ2-7 TRBV7-3 NA few CASSLGEQGTYEQYF TGTGCCAGCAGCTTAGGAGAACAGGGTACCTACGAGCAGTACTTC
TRBJ2-7 TRBV9 TRBD1 few CASSTGTGLSYEQYF TGTGCCAGCAGCACTGGGACAGGCCTCTCCTACGAGCAGTACTTC
TRBJ2-1 TRBV7-2 NA few CASSLAGAGLSGEQFF TGTGCCAGCAGCTTAGCAGGGGCCGGACTAAGCGGTGAGCAGTTCTTC
TRBJ2-5 TRBV12-3/TRBV12-4 TRBD2 many CAWQLAGDETQYF TGTGCCTGGCAACTAGCGGGAGATGAGACCCAGTACTTC
TRBJ2-5 TRBV3-1 TRBD2 many CASSPFPATSVGLGETQYF TGTGCCAGCAGCCCCTTCCCCGCGACTAGCGTGGGTTTAGGGGAGACCCAGTACTTC
TRBJ2-2 TRBV11-2 NA NA CASSLGAGIGELFF TGTGCCAGCAGCTTAGGGGCGGGGATCGGGGAGCTGTTTTTT
TRBJ2-4 TRBV5-1 TRBD1 few CASSPGQLWAKNIQYF TGCGCCAGCAGCCCGGGACAGTTGTGGGCCAAAAACATTCAGTACTTC
TRBJ1-5 TRBV28 NA NA CASSPHQGITSNQPQHF TGTGCCAGCAGTCCCCACCAAGGGATAACTAGCAATCAGCCCCAGCATTTT
TRBJ2-1 TRBV7-2 TRBD2 NA CASSLVAGGGGRNEQFF TGTGCCAGCAGCTTAGTGGCGGGAGGGGGGGGTAGGAATGAGCAGTTCTTC
TRBJ2-3 TRBV15 TRBD2 many CATSITAGGRADTQYF TGTGCCACCAGCATAACAGCGGGAGGGAGGGCGGATACGCAGTATTTT
TRBJ2-1 TRBV6-2/TRBV6-3 TRBD2 NA CASSTLAGVGLGYNEQFF TGTGCCAGCAGTACCCTAGCGGGAGTCGGTTTAGGCTACAATGAGCAGTTCTTC
TRBJ2-2 TRBV7-7 TRBD1 few CASSTGQGAANTGELFF TGTGCTAGCAGCACCGGACAGGGGGCAGCTAACACCGGGGAGCTGTTTTTT
TRBJ2-7 TRBV3-1 NA few CASSHDFYEQYF TGTGCCAGCAGCCATGACTTCTACGAGCAGTACTTC
TRBJ2-5 TRBV5-5 TRBD2 many CASSNLEGGPRETQYF TGTGCCAGCAGCAATCTCGAGGGAGGGCCGAGAGAGACCCAGTACTTC
TRBJ2-4 TRBV15 NA NA CATSRDLAKNIQYF TGTGCCACCAGCAGAGACTTAGCCAAAAACATTCAGTACTTC
TRBJ1-1 TRBV5-1 TRBD1 many CASSAEVGQAEAFF TGCGCCAGCAGCGCGGAGGTTGGACAGGCTGAAGCTTTCTTT
TRBJ2-5 TRBV10-3 TRBD1 NA CAIKETGAYQETQYF TGTGCCATCAAAGAGACAGGGGCGTACCAAGAGACCCAGTACTTC
TRBJ2-5 TRBV20-1 TRBD2 few CSALQGAGGETQYF TGCAGTGCCCTCCAAGGAGCGGGAGGGGAGACCCAGTACTTC
TRBJ2-1 TRBV4-1 TRBD1 NA CASSLRQGDEQFF TGCGCCAGCAGCCTGAGACAGGGAGATGAGCAGTTCTTC
TRBJ1-3 TRBV20-1 NA few CSARGASSGNTIYF TGCAGTGCTAGAGGGGCGAGTTCTGGAAACACCATATATTTT
TRBJ2-2 TRBV6-2/TRBV6-3 NA NA CASSKSGNTGELFF TGTGCCAGCAGTAAGAGCGGGAACACCGGGGAGCTGTTTTTT
TRBJ2-7 TRBV5-5 NA few CASSLGVGGLAAPREQYF TGTGCCAGCAGCTTGGGTGTAGGGGGCCTAGCGGCCCCAAGGGAGCAGTACTTC
TRBJ2-3 TRBV7-8 NA many CASSPQHPQGDTQYF TGTGCCAGCAGCCCCCAGCACCCACAGGGAGATACGCAGTATTTT
TRBJ2-3 TRBV9 NA few CASSVASTTDTQYF TGTGCCAGCAGCGTAGCAAGCACCACAGATACGCAGTATTTT
TRBJ2-1 TRBV12-3/TRBV12-4 NA NA CASSSPSPGLRNRISYNEQFF TGTGCCAGCAGTTCCCCTTCTCCGGGACTCCGAAACCGAATCTCCTACAATGAGCAGTTCTTC
TRBJ2-3 TRBV4-1 NA many CASSQARSNTQYF TGCGCCAGCAGCCAAGCAAGGAGCAATACGCAGTATTTT
TRBJ2-7 TRBV4-1 TRBD2 few CASSQEARLAGGEQYF TGCGCCAGCAGCCAAGAGGCGAGACTAGCGGGAGGTGAGCAGTACTTC
TRBJ2-5 TRBV2 NA many CASSARGMGETQYF TGTGCCAGCAGTGCCAGGGGAATGGGGGAGACCCAGTACTTC
TRBJ2-3 TRBV14 NA once CASSQALTDTQYF TGTGCCAGCAGCCAAGCTCTCACAGATACGCAGTATTTT
TRBJ2-7 TRBV20-1 TRBD1 few CSSRAGQGAREQYF TGCAGTTCGCGAGCGGGACAGGGGGCACGGGAGCAGTACTTC
TRBJ2-2 TRBV29-1 NA many CSVFGGTGELFF TGCAGCGTCTTCGGGGGCACCGGGGAGCTGTTTTTT
TRBJ2-7 TRBV3-1 NA NA CASSEADSYEQYF TGTGCCAGCAGTGAGGCAGACTCCTACGAGCAGTACTTC
TRBJ2-7 TRBV20-1 NA NA CSARLGPYEQYF TGCAGTGCTAGACTCGGACCCTACGAGCAGTACTTC
TRBJ2-7 TRBV6-1 TRBD1 few CASRRQGELSEQYF TGTGCCAGCAGAAGACAGGGGGAATTAAGCGAGCAGTACTTC
TRBJ2-7 TRBV7-2 TRBD2 few CASRRSGGPGEQYF TGTGCCAGCAGACGTAGCGGGGGGCCTGGAGAGCAGTACTTC
TRBJ2-2 TRBV14 NA few CASSHLLAGSDGELFF TGTGCCAGCAGCCACCTCCTGGCAGGGTCGGACGGGGAGCTGTTTTTT
TRBJ2-6 TRBV24-1 NA NA CATSDRYGEGANVLTF TGTGCCACCAGTGATCGATATGGGGAGGGGGCCAACGTCCTGACTTTC
TRBJ2-1 TRBV3-1 TRBD2 NA CASSQETSGINEQFF TGTGCCAGCAGCCAAGAGACTAGCGGGATCAATGAGCAGTTCTTC
TRBJ2-1 TRBV10-3 NA NA CAIAESNEQFF TGTGCCATCGCAGAGTCCAATGAGCAGTTCTTC